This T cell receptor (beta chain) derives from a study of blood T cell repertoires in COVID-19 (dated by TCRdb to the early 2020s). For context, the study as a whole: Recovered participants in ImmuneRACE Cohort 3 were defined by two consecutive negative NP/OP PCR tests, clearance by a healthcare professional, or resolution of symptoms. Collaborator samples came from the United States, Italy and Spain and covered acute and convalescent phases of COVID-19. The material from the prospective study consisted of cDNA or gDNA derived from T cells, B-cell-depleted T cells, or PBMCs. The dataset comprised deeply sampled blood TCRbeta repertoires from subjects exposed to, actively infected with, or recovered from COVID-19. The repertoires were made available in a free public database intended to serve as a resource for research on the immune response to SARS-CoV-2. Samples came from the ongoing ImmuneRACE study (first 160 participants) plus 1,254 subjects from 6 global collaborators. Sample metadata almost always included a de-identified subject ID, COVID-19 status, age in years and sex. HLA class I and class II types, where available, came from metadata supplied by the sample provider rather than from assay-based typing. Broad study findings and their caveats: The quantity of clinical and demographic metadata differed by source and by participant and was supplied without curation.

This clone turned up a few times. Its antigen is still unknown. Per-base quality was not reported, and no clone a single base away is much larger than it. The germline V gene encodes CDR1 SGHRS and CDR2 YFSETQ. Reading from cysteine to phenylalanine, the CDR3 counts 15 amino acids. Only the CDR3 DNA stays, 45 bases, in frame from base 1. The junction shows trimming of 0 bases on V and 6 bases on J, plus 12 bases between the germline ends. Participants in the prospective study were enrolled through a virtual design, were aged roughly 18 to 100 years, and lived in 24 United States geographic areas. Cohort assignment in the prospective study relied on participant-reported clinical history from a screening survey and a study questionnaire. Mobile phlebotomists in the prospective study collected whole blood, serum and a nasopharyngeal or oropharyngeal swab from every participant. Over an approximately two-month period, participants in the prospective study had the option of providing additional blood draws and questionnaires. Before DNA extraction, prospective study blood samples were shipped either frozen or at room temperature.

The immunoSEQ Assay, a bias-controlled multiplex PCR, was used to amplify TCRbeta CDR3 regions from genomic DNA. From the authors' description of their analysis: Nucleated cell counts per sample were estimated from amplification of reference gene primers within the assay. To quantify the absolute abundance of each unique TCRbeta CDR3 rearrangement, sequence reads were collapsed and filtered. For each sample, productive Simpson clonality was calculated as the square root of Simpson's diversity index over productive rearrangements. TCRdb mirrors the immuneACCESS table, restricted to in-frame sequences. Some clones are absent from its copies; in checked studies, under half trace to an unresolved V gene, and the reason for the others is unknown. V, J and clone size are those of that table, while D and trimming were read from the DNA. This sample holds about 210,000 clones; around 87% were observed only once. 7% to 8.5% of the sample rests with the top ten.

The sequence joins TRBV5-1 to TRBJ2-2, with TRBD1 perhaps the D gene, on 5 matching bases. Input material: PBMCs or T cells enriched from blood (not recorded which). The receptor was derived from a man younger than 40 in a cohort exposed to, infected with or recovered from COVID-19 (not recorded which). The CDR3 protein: CASSLGRVNAGELFF. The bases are TGCGCCAGCAGCTTGGGCAGGGTCAACGCCGGGGAGCTGTTTTTT.